Each of the 21 T cell receptor beta chains below was sequenced from the same sample in a study of Graves' ophthalmopathy and Graves' hyperthyroidism. RNA transcripts yielded amplified TCR beta CDR3 regions. Second-round multiplex PCR came after first-round RT-PCR with HTBI primers. Using its own MiXCR run on the multiplex PCR reads, TCRdb lists one record per CDR3 protein. The sample shows about 210,000 distinct CDR3 sequences, 25% to 30% of them seen only once. The sequencing input was peripheral blood. Source of these receptors: a man aged 50 to 59 with Graves' ophthalmopathy.

This clonotype was counted ten times or more. The chain carries TRBV20-1 and TRBJ2-7; 7 bases match TRBD1. J was trimmed by 5 bases and V by 6 bases; bases with no gene match: 7. Germline values: CDR1 DFQATT, CDR2 SNEGSKA (reference sequence). This CDR3 is built from 12 residues. The CDR3 DNA reads TGCAGTGCGACTACAGGGGTCCACGAGCAGTACTTC. As protein: CSATTGVHEQYF.

V gene TRBV6-5 combines with J gene TRBJ1-1; D unclear. V lost 2 bases and J 3 bases, leaving 19 bases between the germline ends. The CDR3 is made up of 17 amino acids. Germline lookup yields CDR1 MNHEY and CDR2 SVGAGI. The CDR3, as DNA: TGTGCCAGCAGTTACCCGTGGCCAAGGGCTGAGGACACTGAAGCTTTCTTT. Protein product: CASSYPWPRAEDTEAFF.

This chain links TRBV12-3 or TRBV12-4 with TRBJ1-1, with D possibly TRBD1 on 5 matching bases. CDR3 length equals 14 residues. V was shortened by 6 bases and J by 3 bases, with 14 bases between the two germline ends. CDR3 DNA: TGTGCCAGCAGCCCCGGGGGTGGATACACTGAAGCTTTCTTT. Protein product: CASSPGGGYTEAFF.

This clonotype was detected many times. The chain uses TRBV11-2 and TRBJ1-2; D is possibly TRBD1 (5 bases). CDR3 size: 13 residues. V shed 5 bases and J shed 4 bases, with 11 bases lying between them. Germline CDR1 is SGHAT and CDR2 is FQNNGV. This CDR3 reads CASSRGAFYGYTF. CDR3 coding DNA: TGTGCCAGCAGCCGCGGGGCGTTCTATGGCTACACCTTC.

This clonotype was found many times. The rearrangement joins TRBV5-1 to TRBJ2-5, with D perhaps matching TRBD1 (8 bases). The CDR3 has 16 residues. Germline CDR1 is SGHRS and CDR2 is YFSETQ. V lost 4 bases and J lost 2, with 18 bases in between. This CDR3 is CASSSEDRGGQETQYF. The CDR3 coding sequence is TGCGCCAGCAGCAGCGAAGACAGGGGAGGGCAAGAGACCCAGTACTTC. Looking up the rest from reference TRBV5-1 and TRBJ2-5 gives the full variable domain: KAGVTQTPRYLIKTRGQQVTLSCSPISGHRSVSWYQQTPGQGLQFLFEYFSETQRNKGNFPGRFSGRQFSNSRSEMNVSTLELGDSALYLCASSSEDRGGQETQYFGPGTRLLVL.

This clonotype appeared a few times. The rearrangement joins TRBV6-2 or TRBV6-3 to TRBJ2-4, with D maybe TRBD2 (5 bases). Deletions cut 6 bases from V and 7 bases from J, with 16 bases between. Germline-derived CDR1 and CDR2 are MNHEY and SVGEGT. This CDR3 is built from 14 residues. The CDR3 loop is CASSPRGPSNIQYF. The CDR3 DNA reads as TGTGCCAGCAGCCCGCGAGGGCCAAGTAACATTCAGTACTTC.

Many counts were recorded for this clonotype. The V gene is TRBV27, the J gene TRBJ2-3, with 8 bases matching TRBD1. V was pared by 2 bases and J by 0 bases, with 16 bases of the junction left unmatched. Germline CDR1 reads MNHEY; CDR2 reads SMNVEV (reference sequence). This CDR3 spans 20 amino acids. The CDR3 nucleotides read TGTGCCAGCAGTTTAAGTATGTGGGACAGGAACAACCCTAGCACAGATACGCAGTATTTT. Protein: CASSLSMWDRNNPSTDTQYF.

This clonotype has ten or more counts. The chain links TRBV9 to TRBJ2-2, with no clear D. The V end was cut by 0 bases, the J end by 5 bases, with 8 bases between. Germline-derived CDR1 and CDR2 are SGDLS and YYNGEE. The CDR3 covers 14 residues. In DNA form, the CDR3 reads TGTGCCAGCAGCGTAGAACTTCTTACCGGGGAGCTGTTTTTT. It encodes CASSVELLTGELFF.

This clonotype was recorded many times. The genes are TRBV11-2 and TRBJ2-7, with a tentative D call TRBD1 (6 bases). V lost 2 bases to trimming and J lost 6 bases, with 17 bases between them. Per germline, CDR1 SGHAT and CDR2 FQNNGV. The CDR3 is 15 residues long. CDR3 in DNA: TGTGCCAGCAGCTTACCTATGACAGGTTTTGGCGAGCAGTACTTC. Protein sequence: CASSLPMTGFGEQYF.

This clonotype came up many times. V gene TRBV19 combines with J gene TRBJ1-5, with a tentative D call TRBD1 (5 bases). Trimming left V 4 bases short and J 2 bases short, with 12 bases between. The CDR3 covers 15 residues. Germline CDR1 LNHDA, CDR2 SQIVND (reference sequence). In DNA form, the CDR3 reads TGTGCCAGTAGTACATTTGGGGCTGGCAATCAGCCCCAGCATTTT. Its protein is CASSTFGAGNQPQHF.

This clonotype showed up many times. V is TRBV6-2 or TRBV6-3 and J is TRBJ2-4, with TRBD1 matching 8 bases. The CDR3 totals 13 residues. J lost 6 bases, V lost 9 bases, and 7 bases had no gene match. Germline CDR1 MNHEY, CDR2 SVGEGT. This CDR3 reads CASLDRVGNIQYF. CDR3 nucleotide sequence: TGTGCCAGTTTGGACAGGGTCGGAAACATTCAGTACTTC.

This clonotype appeared many times. The chain recombines TRBV27 with TRBJ2-7; D is undetermined. Deletions cut 2 bases from V and 5 bases from J, with 4 bases between. The CDR3 sequence is 11 residues long. Germline V CDR1 and CDR2: MNHEY, SMNVEV (reference sequence). The CDR3 nucleotides are TGTGCCAGCAGTTTAGGTAACGAGCAGTACTTC. Translated: CASSLGNEQYF.

The DNA of the CDR3 is TGTGCCAGCAGTTCCTCCGGGACGGTAAGCTCCTACGAGCAGTACTTC. Translation: CASSSSGTVSSYEQYF. The J gene is TRBJ2-7, the V gene TRBV12-3 or TRBV12-4; D possibly matches TRBD1 or TRBD2 (5 bases each). The CDR3 loop spans 16 amino acids. V was clipped by 4 bases and J by 0 bases, with 16 bases between them.

This chain links TRBV24-1 with TRBJ1-3; perhaps TRBD1 as D (5 bases). There are 14 residues in the CDR3. Trimming stripped 4 bases from V and 0 bases from J, with 6 bases between. Germline CDR1 is KGHDR and CDR2 is SFDVKD. CDR3 in DNA: TGTGCCACCAGTGACGGGGCCTCTGGAAACACCATATATTTT. Amino acid sequence: CATSDGASGNTIYF.

This clonotype was recorded at least ten times. The chain has TRBV6-1 and TRBJ2-7, with D possibly TRBD1 on 5 matching bases. CDR1 is MNHNS and CDR2 is SASEGT in the germline V gene. The CDR3 has 15 residues. V lost 6 bases and J 4 bases, leaving 19 bases between the germline ends. In nucleotides, the CDR3 is TGTGCCAGCAGCCCCTTGGCCCAGGGAAGTTACGAGCAGTACTTC. It is translated as CASSPLAQGSYEQYF.

This clonotype showed up many times. The V and J genes are TRBV10-3 and TRBJ2-7, with D unresolved. Germline V gene data show CDR1 as ENHRY and CDR2 as SYGVKD. This CDR3 has 13 residues. V lost 7 bases to trimming and J lost 4 bases, with 14 bases between them. The CDR3 sequence is CAITADGYYEQYF. The CDR3 DNA reads as TGTGCCATCACGGCGGACGGCTATTACGAGCAGTACTTC.

In this sample, this clonotype turned up many times. The chain joins TRBV11-2 to TRBJ2-7, with a tentative D call TRBD2 (5 bases). From germline, CDR1 is SGHAT and CDR2 FQNNGV. V was shortened by 1 base and J by 3 bases, with 10 bases between the two germline ends. The CDR3 is 14 amino acids. The CDR3 sequence is CASSLATGDYEQYF. CDR3 bases: TGTGCCAGCAGCTTAGCCACCGGGGACTACGAGCAGTACTTC.

This chain links TRBV28 with TRBJ1-2, with 9 bases matching TRBD1. Germline V gene sequence: CDR1 MDHEN, CDR2 SYDVKM. Germline trimming cut 7 bases from V and 8 bases from J; bases unmatched to any gene: 8. This CDR3 is built from 13 residues. The CDR3 DNA is TGTGCCAGCACCCCAGCGGGGACAGGGGGCTACACCTTC. Encoded protein: CASTPAGTGGYTF.

This clonotype was counted at least ten times. For the CDR3, the DNA is TGTGCCAGCAGCTCAGGGACAGATACGCAGTATTTT. Protein sequence: CASSSGTDTQYF. The rearrangement uses TRBV5-4 and TRBJ2-3; D possibly corresponds to TRBD1 (5 bases). CDR1 and CDR2 (germline): SGHNT, YYREEE (reference sequence). The CDR3 is 12 amino acids. V dropped 3 bases and J dropped 3 bases, with 5 bases sitting between them.

In this sample, this clonotype turned up many times. At one end, the junction sequence differs from germline, possibly due to a read error. The rearrangement joins TRBV6-2 or TRBV6-3 to TRBJ2-4; 8 nucleotides line up with TRBD1. Germline V gives CDR1 MNHEY, CDR2 SVGEGT. The CDR3 totals 12 residues. CDR3 bases: TGTGCCAGCAGATCTACCGGGACAGGAGAGTTCTTC. Translation: CASRSTGTGEFF.

This clonotype has ten or more counts. V and J are TRBV5-1 and TRBJ1-1; no definite D call. The CDR3 sequence is 13 residues long. The V gene's germline CDR1 is SGHRS and CDR2 YFSETQ. Trimming took 5 bases from V and 1 from J, leaving 9 bases between them. The CDR3 sequence is CASSRTSNTEAFF. The CDR3 coding sequence is TGCGCCAGCAGTCGGACGTCGAACACTGAAGCTTTCTTT.